This passage covers 23 T cell receptor beta chains from one sample sequenced in a study of response to subunit inactivated influenza vaccine. Each CDR3 protein is one row after TCRdb ran MiXCR on the RT-PCR reads. The sample yields about 570,000 distinct CDR3 sequences, 11% seen once. The same specimen was also included in a second study, on T cells expressing NK-cell markers. That investigation notes: The authors made TCR beta cDNA libraries by 5'RACE template switching. This switching added a universal primer site and UMIs.

Source: PBMCs from blood, taken on the day of vaccination. These receptors came from a man aged 50 or older who received an inactivated influenza vaccine.

The sample holds a few counts of this clonotype. The chain couples TRBV2 to TRBJ2-5; 8 nucleotides agree with TRBD2. The CDR3 length is 15 residues. CDR1 is SNHLY, CDR2 FYNNEI, per germline. With 6 bases clipped from V and 2 bases from J, the junction kept 8 bases outside the gene matches. The chain's CDR3 is CASRPTSGEQETQYF. In DNA form, the CDR3 reads TGTGCCAGCAGACCCACTAGCGGAGAACAAGAGACCCAGTACTTC.

The rearrangement uses TRBV15 and TRBJ2-3; perhaps TRBD2 as D (6 bases). CDR3 length equals 16 residues. Between the trimmed V and J ends, which lost 6 bases and 2 bases, there was a span of 18 bases. Germline V gene data show CDR1 as LNHNV and CDR2 as YYDKDF (reference sequence). The CDR3 DNA reads TGTGCCACCAGTTTCGGGACTCAAGCTATCACAGATACGCAGTATTTT. Translation gives CATSFGTQAITDTQYF.

There are many counts of this clonotype. The chain has TRBV10-3 and TRBJ2-3; 9 bases are shared with TRBD2. CDR3 length: 14 amino acids. Germline V gives CDR1 ENHRY, CDR2 SYGVKD. The junction had 5 bases not matched to a gene; V was cut back by 10 bases and J by 0 bases. CDR3 nucleotides: TGTGCCACATGGGGGACTAGCAGCACAGATACGCAGTATTTT. This translates into CATWGTSSTDTQYF.

This clonotype showed up many times. Here the CDR3 DNA reads TGCAGTGCTAGCTTTAAGCCCCTGAACACCGGGGAGCTGTTTTTT. It encodes CSASFKPLNTGELFF. The gene calls are TRBV20-1 and TRBJ2-2; no definite D call. V dropped 3 bases and J dropped 1 base, with 12 bases sitting between them. Germline values: CDR1 DFQATT, CDR2 SNEGSKA (reference sequence). The CDR3 is 15 amino acids.

This clonotype has only a few counts. This rearrangement joins TRBV12-3 or TRBV12-4 to TRBJ1-6; 9 bases fit TRBD1. Trimming took 6 bases from V and 10 from J; bases not matched to a gene: 10. This CDR3 contains 15 residues. This CDR3 reads CASSNRGQGRSPLHF. The CDR3 coding sequence is TGTGCCAGCAGCAACAGAGGACAGGGGAGATCACCCCTCCACTTT.

V and J are TRBV7-2 and TRBJ1-6; D is uncertain. Between the trimmed V and J ends, which lost 2 bases and 13 bases, there was a span of 12 bases. The V gene's germline CDR1 is SGHTA and CDR2 FQGNSA. The CDR3 totals 13 residues. The CDR3 DNA reads as TGTGCCAGCAGCTTAAGTCCGGTTCGTCCCCTCCACTTT. Translated, it gives CASSLSPVRPLHF.

The sample holds a few counts of this clonotype. The genes are TRBV12-3 or TRBV12-4 and TRBJ2-7, with 16 bases that match TRBD2. J gave up 4 bases and V 7 bases, and 4 bases lay outside the gene matches. CDR3 length equals 15 residues. The CDR3 protein is CASTGTSGGAYEQYF. CDR3 nucleotides: TGTGCCAGCACCGGGACTAGCGGGGGGGCTTACGAGCAGTACTTC.

The chain couples TRBV11-2 to TRBJ2-5; 11 bases fit TRBD2. The junction had 9 bases not matched to a gene; V was cut back by 5 bases and J by 7 bases. The CDR3 length is 15 residues. CDR1 SGHAT and CDR2 FQNNGV come from the germline V gene. CDR3 protein: CASSPVTSGTGTQYF. CDR3 DNA sequence: TGTGCCAGCAGCCCCGTGACTAGCGGGACTGGGACCCAGTACTTC.

The chain has TRBV18 and TRBJ1-2; D remains unclear. The CDR3 contains 16 residues. The ends were cut back, 4 bases at V and 4 bases at J, with 19 bases in the middle. Germline CDR1 KGHSH, CDR2 LQKENI. CDR3 bases: TGTGCCAGCTCACATAGGGATTACTCCCCTCGCTATGGCTACACCTTC. This gives the protein CASSHRDYSPRYGYTF.

This clonotype was seen only a few times. The rearrangement links TRBV10-3 to TRBJ2-2, with 7 bases that match TRBD2. V lost 0 bases to trimming and J lost 3 bases; unmatched junction nucleotides: 4. Germline CDR1 is ENHRY and CDR2 is SYGVKD. The CDR3 covers 16 residues. The CDR3 region has the DNA TGTGCCATCAGTGAGTCGTCGGCGGGAGACACCGGGGAGCTGTTTTTT. This sequence encodes CAISESSAGDTGELFF.

In its sample, this clonotype was seen a few times. The J gene is TRBJ2-7, the V gene TRBV10-3, with 9 bases matching TRBD1. There are 15 residues in the CDR3. With 0 bases clipped from V and 2 bases from J, the junction kept 2 bases outside the gene matches. Germline V gene data show CDR1 as ENHRY and CDR2 as SYGVKD. The CDR3 loop is CAISESGQGTYEQYF. The DNA of the CDR3 is TGTGCCATCAGTGAGTCGGGACAGGGAACCTACGAGCAGTACTTC.

This clonotype was seen at least ten times. The V and J genes are TRBV5-1 and TRBJ2-1; D remains ambiguous. Trimming pared 4 bases from V and 5 bases from J, leaving 22 bases between. The germline V gene has CDR1 SGHRS and CDR2 YFSETQ. The CDR3 is 17 amino acids. CDR3 DNA sequence: TGCGCCAGCAGCAAAGCTCATAGGATGTTACCCCACAATGAGCAGTTCTTC. Amino acids: CASSKAHRMLPHNEQFF.

This clonotype occurred a few times. The chain combines TRBV7-2 with TRBJ2-1; D may correspond to TRBD1 or TRBD2 (6 bases each). CDR3 length: 16 residues. V was trimmed by 2 bases and J by 0 bases, leaving 11 bases between them. CDR1 SGHTA and CDR2 FQGNSA come from the germline V gene. Written as DNA, the CDR3 is TGTGCCAGCAGCTTAATATCGGGGGCCTCCTACAATGAGCAGTTCTTC. Its protein is CASSLISGASYNEQFF.

In its sample, this clonotype was seen many times. The chain is built from TRBV12-3 or TRBV12-4 and TRBJ2-1; TRBD2 is a possible D gene (5 bases). V was clipped by 1 base and J by 4 bases, with 11 bases between them. This CDR3 region has 15 residues. CDR3 sequence reads: CASSLVGNGYNEQFF. CDR3 nucleotides: TGTGCCAGCAGTTTAGTCGGGAATGGGTACAATGAGCAGTTCTTC.

The CDR3 DNA sequence: TGTGCCACCAATCCCACAGGGGGCCGCGAGCAGTACTTC. Protein sequence: CATNPTGGREQYF. This rearrangement joins TRBV12-3 or TRBV12-4 to TRBJ2-7; 9 bases match TRBD1. With V trimmed by 10 bases and J by 6 bases, 10 bases remained unmatched. The CDR3 totals 13 residues.

This chain uses TRBV2 with TRBJ2-2, with 8 bases aligning to TRBD2. Germline V CDR1 and CDR2: SNHLY, FYNNEI. CDR3 length: 16 residues. The ends lost 4 bases at V and 2 bases at J; junction bases unmatched: 6. The CDR3 loop is CASSATSGPNTGELFF. DNA for the CDR3: TGTGCCAGCAGTGCTACTAGCGGTCCAAACACCGGGGAGCTGTTTTTT.

This clonotype was seen many times. The V gene is TRBV7-2, the J gene TRBJ2-5, with D possibly TRBD2 on 6 matching bases. V was pared by 1 base and J by 4 bases, with 10 bases between. The germline CDR1 and CDR2 sequences are SGHTA and FQGNSA. The CDR3 runs to 14 residues. CDR3 loop: CASSLGLALETQYF. The CDR3 nucleotides are TGTGCCAGCAGCTTAGGGCTAGCGTTAGAGACCCAGTACTTC.

At least ten counts were recorded for this clonotype. V gene TRBV6-5 combines with J gene TRBJ2-7; D is uncertain. Germline CDR1 MNHEY, CDR2 SVGAGI. Trimming shortened V by 4 bases and J by 2 bases, and 12 bases separated the two germline ends. CDR3 size: 14 residues. CDR3 protein: CASSSSTVPYEQYF. The CDR3 DNA reads as TGTGCCAGCAGTTCATCGACTGTCCCCTACGAGCAGTACTTC.

The V gene is TRBV19, the J gene TRBJ2-2, with D possibly called TRBD1 or TRBD2 (6 bases each). The CDR3 consists of 17 residues. Germline V lookup: CDR1 LNHDA, CDR2 SQIVND (reference sequence). V was clipped by 6 bases and J by 4 bases, with 21 bases between them. The CDR3 protein is CASRMTRGLLGTGELFF. The CDR3, as DNA: TGTGCCAGTAGAATGACCCGGGGGCTATTAGGCACCGGGGAGCTGTTTTTT.

V usage is TRBV21-1 and J usage is TRBJ2-3; whether TRBD2, the table's D call, matches the DNA was not checked. TRBV21-1 is a recognized pseudogene. The CDR3 runs 16 residues. In DNA, the CDR3 is TGTGCCAGCAGCAAAGGCCAGCGGGAGTGTACAGATACGCAGTATTTT. This translates into CASSKGQRECTDTQYF.

This clonotype was counted a few times. This chain joins TRBV7-9 and TRBJ2-4; D unresolved. Trimming removed 1 base from V and 9 bases from J, with 10 bases in between. This CDR3 comprises 13 residues. CDR1 and CDR2 from the germline V gene are SEHNR and FQNEAQ (reference sequence). The CDR3 sequence: CASSLDVLSIQYF. The CDR3 nucleotides read TGTGCCAGCAGCTTAGACGTACTGAGCATTCAGTACTTC.

This clonotype was counted a few times. The chain uses TRBV5-1 and TRBJ2-3, with D unresolved. CDR3 length: 16 residues. V was cut by 0 bases and J by 0 bases, with 11 bases left in between. CDR1 and CDR2 (germline): SGHRS, YFSETQ. In DNA, the CDR3 is TGCGCCAGCAGCTTGGGTCGAGGCACAAGCACAGATACGCAGTATTTT. Translation: CASSLGRGTSTDTQYF.

Comments on this clonotype: A much larger clone is a single base away; this may be a read error. The chain recombines TRBV7-9 with TRBJ1-1, with no clear D. The CDR3 covers 14 residues. From germline, CDR1 is SEHNR and CDR2 FQNEAQ (reference sequence). V was clipped by 1 base and J by 2 bases, with 8 bases between them. The CDR3 DNA follows: TGTGCCAGCAGCTTAGAGGCCAGAAACACTGAAGCTTTCTTT. It codes for CASSLEARNTEAFF.